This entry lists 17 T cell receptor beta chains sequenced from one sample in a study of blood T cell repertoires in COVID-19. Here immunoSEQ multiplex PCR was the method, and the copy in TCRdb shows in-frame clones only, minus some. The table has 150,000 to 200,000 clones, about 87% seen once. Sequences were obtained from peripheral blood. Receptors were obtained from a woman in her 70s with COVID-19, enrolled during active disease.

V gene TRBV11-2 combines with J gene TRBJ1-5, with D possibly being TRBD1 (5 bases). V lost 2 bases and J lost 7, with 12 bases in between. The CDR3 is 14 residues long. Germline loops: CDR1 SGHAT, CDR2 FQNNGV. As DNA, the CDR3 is TGTGCCAGCAGCTTAAGTGGGTGGGGCCAGCCCCAGCATTTT. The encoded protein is CASSLSGWGQPQHF. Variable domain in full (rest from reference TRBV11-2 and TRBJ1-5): EAGVAQSPRYKIIEKRQSVAFWCNPISGHATLYWYQQILGQGPKLLIQFQNNGVVDDSQLPKDRFSAERLKGVDSTLKIQPAKLEDSAVYLCASSLSGWGQPQHFGDGTRLSIL.

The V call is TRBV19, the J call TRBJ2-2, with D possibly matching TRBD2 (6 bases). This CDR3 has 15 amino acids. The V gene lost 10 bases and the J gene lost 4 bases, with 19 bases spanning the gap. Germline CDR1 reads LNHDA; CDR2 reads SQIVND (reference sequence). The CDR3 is CATEHGAGGTGELFF. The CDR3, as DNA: TGTGCCACCGAACACGGGGCCGGGGGCACCGGGGAGCTGTTTTTT.

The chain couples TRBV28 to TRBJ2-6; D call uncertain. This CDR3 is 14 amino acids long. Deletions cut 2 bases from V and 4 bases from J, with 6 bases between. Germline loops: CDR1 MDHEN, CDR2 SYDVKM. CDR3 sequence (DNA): TGTGCCAGCAGTTTACAAGCCGGGGCCAACGTCCTGACTTTC. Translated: CASSLQAGANVLTF.

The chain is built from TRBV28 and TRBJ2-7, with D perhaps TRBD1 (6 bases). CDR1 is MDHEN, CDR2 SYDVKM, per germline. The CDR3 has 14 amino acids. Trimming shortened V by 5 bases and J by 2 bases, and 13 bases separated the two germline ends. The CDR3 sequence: CASSKRDTAYEQYF. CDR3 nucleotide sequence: TGTGCCAGCAGTAAACGGGACACGGCCTACGAGCAGTACTTC.

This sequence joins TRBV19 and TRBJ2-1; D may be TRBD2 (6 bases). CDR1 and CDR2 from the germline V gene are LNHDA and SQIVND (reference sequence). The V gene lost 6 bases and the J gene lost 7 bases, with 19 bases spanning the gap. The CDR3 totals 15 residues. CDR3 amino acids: CASRSSMRDLNEQFF. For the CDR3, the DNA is TGTGCCAGTAGATCTTCTATGCGGGATCTAAATGAGCAGTTCTTC.

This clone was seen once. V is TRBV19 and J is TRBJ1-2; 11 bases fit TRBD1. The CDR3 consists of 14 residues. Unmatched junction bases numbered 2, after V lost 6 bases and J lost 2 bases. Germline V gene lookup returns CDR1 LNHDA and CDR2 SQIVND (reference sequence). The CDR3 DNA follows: TGTGCCAGTAGACGGACAGGGGGCAACTATGGCTACACCTTC. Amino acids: CASRRTGGNYGYTF.

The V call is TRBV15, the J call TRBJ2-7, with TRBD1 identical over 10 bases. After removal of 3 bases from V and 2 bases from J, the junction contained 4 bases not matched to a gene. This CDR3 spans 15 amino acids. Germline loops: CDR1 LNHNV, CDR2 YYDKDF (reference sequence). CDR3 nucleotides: TGTGCCACCAGCAGGCCGGGGACAGGGGCCTACGAGCAGTACTTC. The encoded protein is CATSRPGTGAYEQYF.

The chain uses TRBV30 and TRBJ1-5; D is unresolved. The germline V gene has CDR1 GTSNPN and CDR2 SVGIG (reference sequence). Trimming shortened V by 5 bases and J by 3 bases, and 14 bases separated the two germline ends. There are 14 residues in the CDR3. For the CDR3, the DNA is TGTGCCTGGGGAGCTGGAGGAAACAATCAGCCCCAGCATTTT. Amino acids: CAWGAGGNNQPQHF.

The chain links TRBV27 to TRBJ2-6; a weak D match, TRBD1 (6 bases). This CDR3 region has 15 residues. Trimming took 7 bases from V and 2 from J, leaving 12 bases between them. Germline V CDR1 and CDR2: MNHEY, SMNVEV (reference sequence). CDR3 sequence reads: CASKPGVAGANVLTF. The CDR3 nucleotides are TGTGCCAGCAAACCAGGGGTAGCTGGGGCCAACGTCCTGACTTTC.

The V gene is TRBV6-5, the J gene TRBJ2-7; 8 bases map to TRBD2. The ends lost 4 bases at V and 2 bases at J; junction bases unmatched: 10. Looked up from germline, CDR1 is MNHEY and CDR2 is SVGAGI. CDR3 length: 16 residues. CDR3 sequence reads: CASSSPGGPEPYEQYF. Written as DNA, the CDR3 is TGTGCCAGCAGTTCCCCGGGGGGGCCCGAGCCCTACGAGCAGTACTTC.

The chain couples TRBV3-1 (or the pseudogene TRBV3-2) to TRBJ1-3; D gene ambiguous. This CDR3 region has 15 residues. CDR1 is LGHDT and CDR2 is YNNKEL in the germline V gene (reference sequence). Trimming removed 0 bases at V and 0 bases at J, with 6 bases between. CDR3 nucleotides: TGTGCCAGCAGCCAAGATGCGGTCTCTGGAAACACCATATATTTT. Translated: CASSQDAVSGNTIYF.

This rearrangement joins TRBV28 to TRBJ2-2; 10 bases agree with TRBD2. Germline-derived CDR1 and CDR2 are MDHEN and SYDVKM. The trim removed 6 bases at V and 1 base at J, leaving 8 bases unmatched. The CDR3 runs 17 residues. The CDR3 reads CASRYLTSGVNTGELFF. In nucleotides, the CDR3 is TGTGCCAGCAGGTACCTCACTAGCGGGGTGAACACCGGGGAGCTGTTTTTT.

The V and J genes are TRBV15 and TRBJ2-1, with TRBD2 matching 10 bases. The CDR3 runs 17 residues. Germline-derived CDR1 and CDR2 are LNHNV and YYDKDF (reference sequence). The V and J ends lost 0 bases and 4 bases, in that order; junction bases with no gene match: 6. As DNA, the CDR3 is TGTGCCACCAGCAGAGAGTCGGGACTAGCGTCATACAATGAGCAGTTCTTC. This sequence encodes CATSRESGLASYNEQFF.

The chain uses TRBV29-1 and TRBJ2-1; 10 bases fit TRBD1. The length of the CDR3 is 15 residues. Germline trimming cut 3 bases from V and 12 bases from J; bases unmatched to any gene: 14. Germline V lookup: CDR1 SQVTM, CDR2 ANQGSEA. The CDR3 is CSVDQHQTGGGPQFF. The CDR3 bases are TGCAGCGTTGACCAGCACCAGACAGGGGGCGGACCGCAGTTCTTC.

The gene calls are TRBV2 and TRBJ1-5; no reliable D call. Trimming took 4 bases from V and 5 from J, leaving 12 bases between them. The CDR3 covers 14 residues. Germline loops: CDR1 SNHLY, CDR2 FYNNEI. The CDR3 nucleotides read TGTGCCAGCAGTGTCTTCGTAATCGATCAGCCCCAGCATTTT. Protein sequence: CASSVFVIDQPQHF.

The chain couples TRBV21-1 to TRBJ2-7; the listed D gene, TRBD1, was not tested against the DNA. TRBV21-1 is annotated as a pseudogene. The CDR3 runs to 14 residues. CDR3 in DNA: TGTGCCAGCGGGCCCCTCCCGGTTTACTACGAGCAGTACTTC. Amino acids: CASGPLPVYYEQYF.

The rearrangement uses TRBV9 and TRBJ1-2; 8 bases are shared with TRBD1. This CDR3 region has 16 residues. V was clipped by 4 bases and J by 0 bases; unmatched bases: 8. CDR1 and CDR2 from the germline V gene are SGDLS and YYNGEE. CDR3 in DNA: TGTGCCAGCAGCCCCGGGACAGGTTACGCTAACTATGGCTACACCTTC. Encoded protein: CASSPGTGYANYGYTF.